This paragraph covers one T cell receptor (beta chain) sequence. Samples were assayed with immunoSEQ v3.0 at survey level. Sequenced by immunoSEQ multiplex PCR; TCRdb stores in-frame clones only, minus some. The table records approximately 30,000 clones, roughly 84% of them present only once. This sample stems from a study of long-term antiretroviral therapy in people with HIV. This CDR3 spans 14 amino acids. V lost 0 bases and J 4 bases, leaving 10 bases between the germline ends. Germline CDR1 SGHNT, CDR2 YYREEE (reference sequence). Each donor provided at least one pre-ART PBMC sample and at least two post-ART PBMC samples. Cryopreserved PBMC, at about 0.9-10 million per sample, were present before DNA extraction.

The rearrangement links TRBV5-4 to TRBJ2-5; no clear D gene. The sequence was collected from a woman younger than 45 with HIV. Sequences were derived from unsorted PBMCs, sampled 0.8 years after starting antiretroviral therapy. CDR3 sequence: CASSLEASSETQYF. DNA for the CDR3: TGTGCCAGCAGCTTGGAAGCTAGTTCAGAGACCCAGTACTTC.